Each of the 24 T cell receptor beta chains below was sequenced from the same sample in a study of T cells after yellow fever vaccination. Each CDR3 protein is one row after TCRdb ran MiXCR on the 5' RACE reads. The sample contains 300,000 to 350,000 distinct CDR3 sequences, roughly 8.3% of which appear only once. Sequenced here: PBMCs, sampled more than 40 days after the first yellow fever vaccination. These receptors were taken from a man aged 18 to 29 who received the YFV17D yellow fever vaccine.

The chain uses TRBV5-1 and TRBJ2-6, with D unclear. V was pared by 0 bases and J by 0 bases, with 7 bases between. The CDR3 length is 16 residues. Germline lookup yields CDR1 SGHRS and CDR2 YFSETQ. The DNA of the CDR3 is TGCGCCAGCAGCTTGGCACTTTCCTCTGGGGCCAACGTCCTGACTTTC. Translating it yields CASSLALSSGANVLTF.

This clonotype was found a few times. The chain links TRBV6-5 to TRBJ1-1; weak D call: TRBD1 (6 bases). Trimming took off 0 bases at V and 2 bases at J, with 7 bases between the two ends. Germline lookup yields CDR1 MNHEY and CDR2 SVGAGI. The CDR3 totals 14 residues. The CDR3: CASSYSDSNTEAFF. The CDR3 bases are TGTGCCAGCAGTTACTCGGACAGCAACACTGAAGCTTTCTTT.

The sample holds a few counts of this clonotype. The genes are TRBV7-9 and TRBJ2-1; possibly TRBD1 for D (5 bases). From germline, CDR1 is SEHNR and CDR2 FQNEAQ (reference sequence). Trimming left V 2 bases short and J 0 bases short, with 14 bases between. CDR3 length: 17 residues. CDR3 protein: CASSLKGRNSSYNEQFF. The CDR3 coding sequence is TGTGCCAGCAGCTTAAAGGGGCGGAATAGCTCCTACAATGAGCAGTTCTTC. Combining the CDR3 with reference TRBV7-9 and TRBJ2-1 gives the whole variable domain DTGVSQNPRHKITKRGQNVTFRCDPISEHNRLYWYRQTLGQGPEFLTYFQNEAQLEKSRLLSDRFSAERPKGSFSTLEIQRTEQGDSAMYLCASSLKGRNSSYNEQFFGPGTRLTVL.

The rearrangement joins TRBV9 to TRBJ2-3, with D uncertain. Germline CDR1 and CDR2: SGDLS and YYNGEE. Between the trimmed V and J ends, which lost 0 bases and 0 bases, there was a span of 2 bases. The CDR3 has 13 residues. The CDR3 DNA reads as TGTGCCAGCAGCGTAGTCAGCACAGATACGCAGTATTTT. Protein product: CASSVVSTDTQYF.

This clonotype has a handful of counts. The CDR3, as DNA: TGCGCCAGCAGCTCCGGGACAGGGCTGGACTATGGCTACACCTTC. It translates to CASSSGTGLDYGYTF. The V gene is TRBV5-1, the J gene TRBJ1-2; 9 positions match TRBD1. The CDR3 consists of 15 residues. The germline V gene encodes CDR1 SGHRS and CDR2 YFSETQ. The J segment lost 3 bases and the V segment lost 3 bases, leaving 6 bases of the junction unmatched.

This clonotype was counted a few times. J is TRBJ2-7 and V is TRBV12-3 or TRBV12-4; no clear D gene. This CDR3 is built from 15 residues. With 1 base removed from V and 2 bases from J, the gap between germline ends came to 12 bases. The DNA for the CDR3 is TGTGCCAGCAGTTTAGGGACGGCCCCCCCCTACGAGCAGTACTTC. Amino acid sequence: CASSLGTAPPYEQYF.

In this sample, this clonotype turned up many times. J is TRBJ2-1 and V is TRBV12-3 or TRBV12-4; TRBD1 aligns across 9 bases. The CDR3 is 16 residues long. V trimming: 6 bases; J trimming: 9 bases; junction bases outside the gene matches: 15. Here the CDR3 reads CASRLNRDRDGGEQFF. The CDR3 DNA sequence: TGTGCCAGCAGGTTAAACCGGGACAGGGATGGAGGTGAGCAGTTCTTC.

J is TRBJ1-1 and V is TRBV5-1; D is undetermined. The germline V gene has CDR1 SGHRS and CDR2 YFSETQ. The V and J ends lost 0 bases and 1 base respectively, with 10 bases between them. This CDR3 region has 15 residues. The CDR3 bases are TGCGCCAGCAGCTTGGATACACTTTCGAACACTGAAGCTTTCTTT. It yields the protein CASSLDTLSNTEAFF.

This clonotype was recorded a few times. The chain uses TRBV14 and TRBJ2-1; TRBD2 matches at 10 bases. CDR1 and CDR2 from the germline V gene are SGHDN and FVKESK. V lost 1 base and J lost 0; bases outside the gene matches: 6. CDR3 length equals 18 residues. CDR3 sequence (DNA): TGTGCCAGCAGCCAAGTCCTAGCGGGGGCTCTCTCCTACAATGAGCAGTTCTTC. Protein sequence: CASSQVLAGALSYNEQFF.

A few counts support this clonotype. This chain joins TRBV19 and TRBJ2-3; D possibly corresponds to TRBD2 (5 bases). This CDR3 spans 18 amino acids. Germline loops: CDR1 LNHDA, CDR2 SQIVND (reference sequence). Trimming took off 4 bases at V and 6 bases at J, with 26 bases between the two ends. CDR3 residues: CASSTLLGLLPWADTQYF. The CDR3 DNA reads TGTGCCAGTAGTACCCTCCTCGGACTCCTGCCCTGGGCGGATACGCAGTATTTT.

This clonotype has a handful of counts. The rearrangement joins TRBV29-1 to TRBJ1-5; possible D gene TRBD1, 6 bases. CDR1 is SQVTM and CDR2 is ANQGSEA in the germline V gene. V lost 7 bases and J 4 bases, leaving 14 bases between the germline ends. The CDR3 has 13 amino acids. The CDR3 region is CSAGPGQNQPQHF. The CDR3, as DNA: TGCAGCGCCGGCCCGGGACAAAATCAGCCCCAGCATTTT.

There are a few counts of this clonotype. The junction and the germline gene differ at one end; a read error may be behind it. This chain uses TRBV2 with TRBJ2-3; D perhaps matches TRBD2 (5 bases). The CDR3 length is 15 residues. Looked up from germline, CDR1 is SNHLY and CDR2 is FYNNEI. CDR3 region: CASSPPLLGTVTQYF. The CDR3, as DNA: TGTGCCAGCAGTCCCCCGTTACTAGGCACAGTTACGCAGTATTTT.

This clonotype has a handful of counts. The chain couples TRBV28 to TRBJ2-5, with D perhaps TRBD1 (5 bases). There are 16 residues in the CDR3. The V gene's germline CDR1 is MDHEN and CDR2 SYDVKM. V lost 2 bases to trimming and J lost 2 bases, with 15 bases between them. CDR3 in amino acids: CASSLPSPGNQETQYF. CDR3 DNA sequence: TGTGCCAGCAGTTTACCCTCGCCAGGGAATCAAGAGACCCAGTACTTC.

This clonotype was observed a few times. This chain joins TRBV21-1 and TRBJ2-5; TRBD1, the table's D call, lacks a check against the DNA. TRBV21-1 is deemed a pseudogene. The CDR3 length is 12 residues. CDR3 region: CATLRGGETQYF. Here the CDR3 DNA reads TGTGCCACCCTTAGGGGCGGGGAGACCCAGTACTTC.

CDR3 DNA: TGTGCCTGGAGTGTGGGTAACGAGCCCCAGCATTTT. It encodes CAWSVGNEPQHF. The chain recombines TRBV30 with TRBJ1-5; D gene uncertain. The CDR3 totals 12 residues. Per germline, CDR1 GTSNPN and CDR2 SVGIG (reference sequence). V lost 0 bases and J lost 8, with 8 bases in between. The full variable domain, its missing parts supplied by reference TRBV30 and TRBJ1-5, is SQTIHQWPATLVQPVGSPLSLECTVEGTSNPNLYWYRQAAGRGLQLLFYSVGIGQISSEVPQNLSASRPQDRQFILSSKKLLLSDSGFYLCAWSVGNEPQHFGDGTRLSIL.

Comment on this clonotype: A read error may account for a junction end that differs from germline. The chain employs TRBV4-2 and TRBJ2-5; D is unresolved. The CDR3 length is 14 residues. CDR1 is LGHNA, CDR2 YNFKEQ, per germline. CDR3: CARSPGLFQETQYF. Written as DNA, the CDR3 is TGTGCCAGGAGCCCCGGGCTCTTCCAAGAGACCCAGTACTTC.

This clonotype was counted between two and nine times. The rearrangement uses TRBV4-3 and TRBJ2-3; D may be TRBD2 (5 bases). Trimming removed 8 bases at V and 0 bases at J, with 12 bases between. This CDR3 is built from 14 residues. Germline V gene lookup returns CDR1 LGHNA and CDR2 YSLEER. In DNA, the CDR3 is TGCGCCAGCGCCCGGTCGGGGAGCACAGATACGCAGTATTTT. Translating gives CASARSGSTDTQYF.

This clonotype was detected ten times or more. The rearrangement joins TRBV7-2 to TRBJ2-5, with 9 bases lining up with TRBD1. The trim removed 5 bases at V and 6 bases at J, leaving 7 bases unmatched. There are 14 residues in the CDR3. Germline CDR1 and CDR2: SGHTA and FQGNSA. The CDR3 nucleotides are TGTGCCAGCAGCACCCCCGGGACAGGGAAGACCCAGTACTTC. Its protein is CASSTPGTGKTQYF.

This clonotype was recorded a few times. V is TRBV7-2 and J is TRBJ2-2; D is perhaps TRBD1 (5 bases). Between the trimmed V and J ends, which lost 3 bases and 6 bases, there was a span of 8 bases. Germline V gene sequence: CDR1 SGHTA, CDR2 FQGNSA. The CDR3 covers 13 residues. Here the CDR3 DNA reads TGTGCCAGCAGCTTCCCAGGGCCCGGGGAGCTGTTTTTT. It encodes CASSFPGPGELFF.

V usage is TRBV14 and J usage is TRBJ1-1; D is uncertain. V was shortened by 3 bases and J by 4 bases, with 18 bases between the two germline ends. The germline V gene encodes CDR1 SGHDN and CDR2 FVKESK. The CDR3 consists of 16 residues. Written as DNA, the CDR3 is TGTGCCAGCAGCCATAACCGGCTGATCCGGAGCACTGAAGCTTTCTTT. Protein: CASSHNRLIRSTEAFF.

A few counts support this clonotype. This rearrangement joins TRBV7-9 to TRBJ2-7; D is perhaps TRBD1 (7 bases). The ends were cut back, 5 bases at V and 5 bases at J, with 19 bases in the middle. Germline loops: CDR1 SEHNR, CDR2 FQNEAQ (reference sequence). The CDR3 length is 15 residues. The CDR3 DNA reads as TGTGCCAGCAGCCAGGGGGGCAGGATGGGCCACGAGCAGTACTTC. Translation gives CASSQGGRMGHEQYF.

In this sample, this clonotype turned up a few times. Here the CDR3 DNA reads TGTGCCAGCAGCTTAGGAGGACTAGCGGGTAACAATGAGCAGTTCTTC. This codes for CASSLGGLAGNNEQFF. The genes are TRBV7-9 and TRBJ2-1; 11 nucleotides line up with TRBD2. V lost 1 base and J lost 5; bases outside the gene matches: 4. The CDR3 covers 16 residues. Germline V gene data show CDR1 as SEHNR and CDR2 as FQNEAQ (reference sequence).

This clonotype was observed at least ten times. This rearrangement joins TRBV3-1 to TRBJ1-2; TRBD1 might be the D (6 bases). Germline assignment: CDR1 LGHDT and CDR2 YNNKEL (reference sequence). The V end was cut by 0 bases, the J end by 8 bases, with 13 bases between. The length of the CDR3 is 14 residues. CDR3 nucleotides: TGTGCCAGCAGCCAAGATTCAGGGGCACACGGCTACACCTTC. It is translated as CASSQDSGAHGYTF.

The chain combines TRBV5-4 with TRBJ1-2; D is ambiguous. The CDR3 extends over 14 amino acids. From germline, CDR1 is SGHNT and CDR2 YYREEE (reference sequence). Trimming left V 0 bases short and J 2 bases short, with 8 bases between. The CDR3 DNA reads TGTGCCAGCAGCTTGGCCTCCTTAAACTATGGCTACACCTTC. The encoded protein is CASSLASLNYGYTF.